This T cell receptor beta chain comes out of a study of blood T cell repertoires in COVID-19. As originally analysed: From reference gene primer amplification, estimates of nucleated cell counts were derived. Method: immunoSEQ multiplex PCR; TCRdb's copy keeps in-frame clones and lacks some. That table supplies the V and J calls and clone size; D and trimming were determined from the DNA. The data hold about 120,000 clones, with around 84% observed a single time. This clone has a handful of counts. The sample was peripheral blood. This TCR came from a woman in her thirties or forties with acute or convalescent COVID-19.

The CDR3 reads CASSLDVGGSYNEQFF. CDR3 sequence (DNA): TGTGCCAGCAGCTTGGACGTGGGAGGATCATACAATGAGCAGTTCTTC. The V gene is TRBV25-1, the J gene TRBJ2-1, with D possibly being TRBD2 (6 bases). Germline values: CDR1 MGHDK, CDR2 SYGVNS. V lost 6 bases and J lost 4, with 19 bases in between. This CDR3 region has 16 residues.